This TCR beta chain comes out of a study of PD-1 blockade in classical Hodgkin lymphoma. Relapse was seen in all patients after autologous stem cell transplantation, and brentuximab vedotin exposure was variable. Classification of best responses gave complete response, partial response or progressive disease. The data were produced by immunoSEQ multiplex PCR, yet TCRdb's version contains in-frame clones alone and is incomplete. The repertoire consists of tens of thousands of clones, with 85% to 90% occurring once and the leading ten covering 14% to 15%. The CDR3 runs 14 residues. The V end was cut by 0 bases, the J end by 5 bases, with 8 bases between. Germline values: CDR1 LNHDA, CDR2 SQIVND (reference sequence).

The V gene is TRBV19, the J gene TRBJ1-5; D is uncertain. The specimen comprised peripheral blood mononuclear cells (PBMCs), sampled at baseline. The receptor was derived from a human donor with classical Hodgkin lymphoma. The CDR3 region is CASSIEGTYQPQHF. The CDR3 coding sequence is TGTGCCAGTAGTATAGAGGGAACTTATCAGCCCCAGCATTTT.